A selection of T cell receptor beta chains follows, all from one sample in a study of blood T cell repertoires in COVID-19. TCRdb's table, derived via immunoSEQ multiplex PCR, lists solely in-frame clones and lacks some. The sample carries about 280,000 clones, about 89% recorded once. The sequenced material came from peripheral blood. These receptors originate from a man aged 35 to 55 with acute or convalescent COVID-19. Each CDR3 is given with its conserved first and last residue. A D gene is named only where the DNA matches it firmly. Size tells how often a clone was seen (once, few, many) or the class of an expanded clone, and some rows leave it out.

>TRBV5-1|once|TRBD2|TRBJ2-1
CASSSGLAGAEQFF
TGCGCCAGCAGCTCAGGACTAGCGGGTGCTGAGCAGTTCTTC
>TRBV5-1|once|TRBD1|TRBJ1-2
CASSSTGGDYGYTF
TGCGCCAGCAGCTCGACAGGGGGGGACTATGGCTACACCTTC
>TRBV19|.|TRBD1|TRBJ1-2
CASSIGDRSSGYTF
TGTGCCAGTAGTATTGGGGACAGGTCGAGCGGCTACACCTTC
>TRBV30|.|.|TRBJ2-5
CAWRGVGGSGTQYF
TGTGCCTGGAGGGGAGTGGGGGGATCGGGGACCCAGTACTTC
>TRBV2|.|TRBD1|TRBJ2-7
CASSQLDRGGNEQYF
TGTGCCAGCAGTCAACTGGACAGGGGCGGGAACGAGCAGTACTTC
>TRBV5-6|.|.|TRBJ1-2
CASSPRFRGLPSMRGYTF
TGTGCCAGCAGCCCCCGTTTTAGGGGCCTACCCTCTATGCGGGGCTACACCTTC
>TRBV12-5|.|TRBD1|TRBJ1-5
CASGLSQGAHSNQPQHF
TGTGCTAGTGGTTTGAGTCAGGGGGCTCATAGCAATCAGCCCCAGCATTTT
>TRBV19|few|.|TRBJ1-2
CASSIDLDTTRDGYTF
TGTGCCAGTAGTATAGATCTGGACACCACGAGAGATGGCTACACCTTC
>TRBV29-1|.|.|TRBJ2-3
CSGGTPSTDTQYF
TGCAGCGGCGGGACTCCTAGCACAGATACGCAGTATTTT
>TRBV6-5|.|TRBD1|TRBJ2-5
CASSLRDRGGETQYF
TGTGCCAGCAGCCTCCGGGACAGGGGTGGGGAGACCCAGTACTTC
>TRBV5-8|.|TRBD1|TRBJ2-1
CASSLVGRGREQFF
TGTGCCAGCAGCTTGGTGGGCAGGGGGCGAGAGCAGTTCTTC
>TRBV7-2|once|TRBD1|TRBJ1-2
CASSLRQGYGYTF
TGTGCCAGCAGCTTAAGACAGGGCTATGGCTACACCTTC